These 30 T cell receptor beta chains were all obtained from the same sample, sequenced in a study of shared clonotypes between healthy human individuals (dated by TCRdb to about 2020). The library was built by means of the immunoSEQ multiplex PCR assay. Sourced from immuneACCESS, this table was stored by TCRdb with only in-frame sequences that have V and J called. A share of the clones is absent; for the studies checked, an unresolved V gene accounts for under half, and the remainder has no known explanation. The sample table shows about 1.1 million clones, and roughly 80% are seen once. Together, the top ten hold more than 0.85% of the sample. The specimen sequenced was memory CD4+ T cells from PBMCs. What the cell subset or site label conveys for this sample: CD45RA-negative fraction. All receptors derive from a man aged 18 to 30 in good health. Some clones in this sample may be carry-over from other donors' samples.

This clone came up many times. The chain is built from TRBV4-1 and TRBJ1-5; 8 bases fit TRBD1. Germline V lookup: CDR1 MGHRA, CDR2 YSYEKL. CDR3 size: 15 residues. V gave up 1 base and J gave up 4 bases; unmatched junction bases: 3. The CDR3 DNA follows: TGCGCCAGCAGCCAAGGGGGACAGGCAAATCAGCCCCAGCATTTT. It is translated as CASSQGGQANQPQHF.

The V gene is TRBV5-1, the J gene TRBJ2-1; possibly TRBD2 for D (6 bases). Trimming pared 6 bases from V and 5 bases from J, leaving 21 bases between. The germline CDR1 and CDR2 sequences are SGHRS and YFSETQ. This CDR3 contains 16 residues. The CDR3 DNA is TGCGCCAGCAACCTGAGCCCCGGGACTCCCAACAATGAGCAGTTCTTC. Protein: CASNLSPGTPNNEQFF.

This clone appeared many times. The V gene is TRBV18, the J gene TRBJ1-1; D unresolved. V gave up 2 bases and J gave up 1 base, with 17 bases separating them. This CDR3 is built from 17 residues. Germline CDR1 is KGHSH and CDR2 is LQKENI. In DNA form, the CDR3 reads TGTGCCAGCTCACCAGCCAGTGCAATCTGGGGGAACACTGAAGCTTTCTTT. Translated: CASSPASAIWGNTEAFF. The full variable domain, in which reference TRBV18 and TRBJ1-1 provide the parts outside the CDR3, is NAGVMQNPRHLVRRRGQEARLRCSPMKGHSHVYWYRQLPEEGLKFMVYLQKENIIDESGMPKERFSAEFPKEGPSILRIQQVVRGDSAAYFCASSPASAIWGNTEAFFGQGTRLTVV.

A few counts support this clone. This rearrangement joins TRBV29-1 to TRBJ1-4; D not resolved. This CDR3 has 12 amino acids. Germline CDR1 SQVTM, CDR2 ANQGSEA. Trimming removed 3 bases from V and 5 bases from J, with 7 bases in between. The CDR3 nucleotides read TGCAGCGTTGACACGGGGAATGAAAAACTGTTTTTT. Protein product: CSVDTGNEKLFF.

The chain joins TRBV5-4 to TRBJ1-2; 10 nucleotides agree with TRBD1. V was clipped by 5 bases and J by 7 bases; unmatched bases: 11. This CDR3 comprises 15 residues. Germline V gene lookup returns CDR1 SGHNT and CDR2 YYREEE (reference sequence). This CDR3 is CASSFGTGESLGYTF. As DNA, the CDR3 is TGTGCCAGCAGTTTCGGGACAGGGGAATCTCTTGGCTACACCTTC. Full variable domain (remainder filled in from reference TRBV5-4 and TRBJ1-2): ETGVTQSPTHLIKTRGQQVTLRCSSQSGHNTVSWYQQALGQGPQFIFQYYREEENGRGNFPPRFSGLQFPNYSSELNVNALELDDSALYLCASSFGTGESLGYTFGSGTRLTVV.

The CDR3 protein is CASSFGRSPVTNEKLFF. The CDR3 bases are TGCGCCAGCAGCTTTGGACGGTCCCCCGTGACTAATGAAAAACTGTTTTTT. The chain couples TRBV5-1 to TRBJ1-4; D is undetermined. The CDR3 loop spans 17 amino acids. V lost 2 bases and J lost 2, with 16 bases in between. CDR1 is SGHRS and CDR2 is YFSETQ in the germline V gene. Looking up the rest from reference TRBV5-1 and TRBJ1-4 gives the full variable domain: KAGVTQTPRYLIKTRGQQVTLSCSPISGHRSVSWYQQTPGQGLQFLFEYFSETQRNKGNFPGRFSGRQFSNSRSEMNVSTLELGDSALYLCASSFGRSPVTNEKLFFGSGTQLSVL.

V gene TRBV30 combines with J gene TRBJ1-1; a possible D gene is TRBD1 (6 bases). CDR3 size: 15 residues. Trimming stripped 0 bases from V and 5 bases from J, with 16 bases between. CDR1 is GTSNPN and CDR2 is SVGIG in the germline V gene (reference sequence). CDR3 sequence (DNA): TGTGCCTGGAGTGTACGAGGCAGGGGATGGACTGAAGCTTTCTTT. Protein sequence: CAWSVRGRGWTEAFF.

The rearrangement uses TRBV29-1 and TRBJ1-5, with D possibly being TRBD1 (5 bases). This CDR3 comprises 14 residues. Germline CDR1 SQVTM, CDR2 ANQGSEA. Trimming took 6 bases from V and 0 from J, leaving 12 bases between them. CDR3 nucleotide sequence: TGCAGCGTCCGGGGCAGAGATAGCAATCAGCCCCAGCATTTT. Its protein is CSVRGRDSNQPQHF.

This chain uses TRBV2 with TRBJ1-2; D not resolved. Germline-derived CDR1 and CDR2 are SNHLY and FYNNEI. Trimming pared 6 bases from V and 0 bases from J, leaving 14 bases between. There are 15 residues in the CDR3. In nucleotides, the CDR3 is TGTGCCAGCAGGAAAGGCGCTACCACTAACTATGGCTACACCTTC. Translating gives CASRKGATTNYGYTF. Filled out from reference TRBV2 and TRBJ1-2, the complete variable domain reads EPEVTQTPSHQVTQMGQEVILRCVPISNHLYFYWYRQILGQKVEFLVSFYNNEISEKSEIFDDQFSVERPDGSNFTLKIRSTKLEDSAMYFCASRKGATTNYGYTFGSGTRLTVV.

This clone was recorded only once. The chain links TRBV4-3 to TRBJ1-6, with a possible D match to TRBD1 (5 bases). The CDR3 is 15 amino acids. V was cut by 5 bases and J by 6 bases, with 14 bases left in between. Germline CDR1 and CDR2: LGHNA and YSLEER. Written as DNA, the CDR3 is TGCGCCAGCAGCGTCGCGGGGGTGGCTAATTCACCCCTCCACTTT. Amino acids: CASSVAGVANSPLHF.

This clone was detected a few times. V gene TRBV6-5 combines with J gene TRBJ1-1; 8 positions agree with TRBD1. J was trimmed by 4 bases and V by 5 bases; bases with no gene match: 3. CDR3 length: 13 residues. Germline V gives CDR1 MNHEY, CDR2 SVGAGI. CDR3 DNA: TGTGCCAGCAGTATAGACAGGGGCACTGAAGCTTTCTTT. The encoded protein is CASSIDRGTEAFF.

The sample holds one count of this clone. The chain uses TRBV11-2 and TRBJ1-1; D is unresolved. This CDR3 has 13 residues. The ends were cut back, 4 bases at V and 2 bases at J, with 8 bases in the middle. Germline V CDR1 and CDR2: SGHAT, FQNNGV. Here the CDR3 DNA reads TGTGCCAGCAGCTCCAGCAGAAACACTGAAGCTTTCTTT. It specifies CASSSSRNTEAFF.

This chain links TRBV5-1 with TRBJ2-1; D is unclear. The CDR3 consists of 14 residues. V was pared by 4 bases and J by 6 bases, with 14 bases between. Germline assignment: CDR1 SGHRS and CDR2 YFSETQ. The CDR3, as DNA: TGCGCCAGCAGCGTGAACGGAGTGGGCAATGAGCAGTTCTTC. The encoded protein is CASSVNGVGNEQFF.

In regard to this clone: This sample also contains other DNA sequences that code for the same CDR3. The genes are TRBV29-1 and TRBJ2-2; 10 nucleotides line up with TRBD1. Germline V gene data show CDR1 as SQVTM and CDR2 as ANQGSEA. J was trimmed by 3 bases and V by 6 bases; bases with no gene match: 1. The CDR3 runs 13 residues. The CDR3 reads CSVGQGDTGELFF. For the CDR3, the DNA is TGCAGCGTCGGACAGGGGGACACCGGGGAGCTGTTTTTT.

J is TRBJ1-3 and V is TRBV6-1, with D possibly matching TRBD1 (5 bases). The V end was cut by 1 base, the J end by 8 bases, with 6 bases between. This CDR3 spans 12 amino acids. Germline V gives CDR1 MNHNS, CDR2 SASEGT. The CDR3 coding sequence is TGTGCCAGCAGTGAAGTGGGGCACACCATATATTTT. Amino acid sequence: CASSEVGHTIYF.

The CDR3 sequence: CASSVTPGQGVYEQYF. Here the CDR3 DNA reads TGTGCCAGCAGCGTGACCCCGGGACAGGGGGTCTACGAGCAGTACTTC. The chain is built from TRBV7-2 and TRBJ2-7, with TRBD1 matching over 11 bases. Germline lookup yields CDR1 SGHTA and CDR2 FQGNSA. V shed 5 bases and J 3 bases; nucleotides not matched to a gene: 9. There are 16 residues in the CDR3.

This clone was observed a few times. The chain carries TRBV7-8 and TRBJ2-1; D remains ambiguous. The CDR3 totals 12 residues. From germline, CDR1 is SGHVS and CDR2 FQNEAQ. V lost 4 bases and J 4 bases, leaving 5 bases between the germline ends. The CDR3 spells CASSSRYNEQFF. The DNA for the CDR3 is TGTGCCAGCAGCTCAAGATACAATGAGCAGTTCTTC.

The V call is TRBV7-9, the J call TRBJ1-1; no firm D call. Looked up from germline, CDR1 is SEHNR and CDR2 is FQNEAQ (reference sequence). Trimming removed 5 bases from V and 4 bases from J, with 11 bases in between. This CDR3 comprises 13 residues. As DNA, the CDR3 is TGTGCCAGCAGCCCTCGGGCCGGCACTGAAGCTTTCTTT. It encodes CASSPRAGTEAFF.

This chain uses TRBV6-1 with TRBJ1-2, with D uncertain. The CDR3 is 14 amino acids. Trimming stripped 7 bases from V and 4 bases from J, with 16 bases between. Germline V gene lookup returns CDR1 MNHNS and CDR2 SASEGT. DNA of the CDR3: TGTGCCAGCACTTCCCGGGCGGTAACCTATGGCTACACCTTC. Translated: CASTSRAVTYGYTF.

The sample holds a few counts of this clone. The identical CDR3 is also encoded by other nucleotide sequences in the sample. This chain links TRBV9 with TRBJ2-1; no clear D gene. Looked up from germline, CDR1 is SGDLS and CDR2 is YYNGEE. V lost 0 bases and J 4 bases, leaving 11 bases between the germline ends. This CDR3 has 15 amino acids. Written as DNA, the CDR3 is TGTGCCAGCAGCGTAGTTGGGGATAGTTACAATGAGCAGTTCTTC. Its protein is CASSVVGDSYNEQFF.

This chain uses TRBV11-2 with TRBJ2-7; TRBD2 might be the D (5 bases). The CDR3 loop spans 14 amino acids. From germline, CDR1 is SGHAT and CDR2 FQNNGV. Trimming took off 3 bases at V and 0 bases at J, with 9 bases between the two ends. In DNA form, the CDR3 reads TGTGCCAGCAGCTTTCGCGGGCACTCCTACGAGCAGTACTTC. Protein product: CASSFRGHSYEQYF.

The V gene is TRBV7-2, the J gene TRBJ1-5; D possibly corresponds to TRBD1 (6 bases). This CDR3 comprises 17 residues. CDR1 is SGHTA, CDR2 FQGNSA, per germline. The V and J ends lost 5 bases and 4 bases respectively, with 21 bases between them. The CDR3 region is CASSLHPRGGVNQPQHF. CDR3 sequence (DNA): TGTGCCAGCAGCCTCCACCCTAGGGGGGGGGTGAATCAGCCCCAGCATTTT.

The V gene is TRBV4-2, the J gene TRBJ2-3; possibly TRBD2 for D (7 bases). CDR1 LGHNA and CDR2 YNFKEQ come from the germline V gene. CDR3 length: 16 residues. V lost 4 bases to trimming and J lost 0 bases, with 14 bases between them. DNA of the CDR3: TGTGCCAGCAGCCGTCTAGGGGGGGGTAGCACAGATACGCAGTATTTT. Amino acids: CASSRLGGGSTDTQYF.

The sample holds one count of this clone. This rearrangement joins TRBV5-1 to TRBJ1-2, with D perhaps matching TRBD1 (5 bases). The V end was cut by 4 bases, the J end by 0 bases, with 19 bases between. Germline V gives CDR1 SGHRS, CDR2 YFSETQ. This CDR3 has 17 amino acids. CDR3 region: CASSPGGLRDANYGYTF. CDR3 nucleotide sequence: TGCGCCAGCAGCCCTGGCGGTTTACGGGACGCTAACTATGGCTACACCTTC.

This clone was observed once. This CDR3 is also generated by other DNA sequences in the sample. The CDR3 DNA reads as TGTGCCAGTAGTATAAACAGTGTGAACACCGGGGAGCTGTTTTTT. It yields the protein CASSINSVNTGELFF. This chain links TRBV19 with TRBJ2-2; D gene unclear. CDR3 length equals 15 residues. Looked up from germline, CDR1 is LNHDA and CDR2 is SQIVND (reference sequence). V lost 2 bases and J lost 1, with 8 bases in between.

The chain uses TRBV19 and TRBJ2-5, with TRBD2 identical over 8 bases. Germline-derived CDR1 and CDR2 are LNHDA and SQIVND (reference sequence). Unmatched junction bases numbered 3, after V lost 5 bases and J lost 1 base. The CDR3 runs to 14 residues. CDR3 coding DNA: TGTGCCAGTAGTTCGGGGGGGCTCCAAGAGACCCAGTACTTC. Protein product: CASSSGGLQETQYF.

A remark on this clone: Within the sample, other DNA sequences also encode this same CDR3. The rearrangement uses TRBV28 and TRBJ1-5; D gene ambiguous. The V end was cut by 2 bases, the J end by 6 bases, with 5 bases between. CDR1 and CDR2 from the germline V gene are MDHEN and SYDVKM. CDR3 length equals 12 residues. The CDR3 reads CASSLVGQPQHF. The DNA of the CDR3 is TGTGCCAGCAGTTTAGTAGGTCAGCCCCAGCATTTT.

The chain links TRBV28 to TRBJ2-7; 8 bases match TRBD2. Per germline, CDR1 MDHEN and CDR2 SYDVKM. The CDR3 has 15 amino acids. Trimming took 5 bases from V and 2 from J; bases not matched to a gene: 8. The CDR3 bases are TGTGCCAGCAGTCCGAGCGGGAGTCTGGCCTACGAGCAGTACTTC. It codes for CASSPSGSLAYEQYF.

This clone was counted many times. This rearrangement joins TRBV25-1 to TRBJ2-3; tentative D call: TRBD2 (8 bases). The length of the CDR3 is 18 residues. Germline V gene lookup returns CDR1 MGHDK and CDR2 SYGVNS. V gave up 3 bases and J gave up 8 bases, with 27 bases separating them. The CDR3 DNA reads as TGTGCCAGCAGTGACTCCAGCACTAGCGGTTCCAGGGGGGGTACGCAGTATTTT. Residues: CASSDSSTSGSRGGTQYF.

The V call is TRBV5-1, the J call TRBJ1-5; unclear D gene. V was clipped by 2 bases and J by 7 bases, with 16 bases between them. Looked up from germline, CDR1 is SGHRS and CDR2 is YFSETQ. The length of the CDR3 is 15 residues. CDR3 loop: CASSFSDGVGQPQHF. In DNA, the CDR3 is TGCGCCAGCAGCTTTTCGGACGGGGTCGGGCAGCCCCAGCATTTT.